A single sample is the source of the 6 T cell receptor beta chains below, sequenced in a study of tumor-infiltrating lymphocytes in oesophageal squamous cell carcinoma. TCRdb reprocessed the PCR reads with MiXCR, giving one entry per CDR3 protein. The sample includes about 16,000 distinct CDR3 sequences, approximately 46% of them seen just once. Sample: blood. These receptors were obtained from a female donor with esophageal squamous cell carcinoma.

This clonotype was observed at least ten times. The chain links TRBV28 to TRBJ2-7, with 11 bases matching TRBD2. This CDR3 is built from 16 residues. The germline V gene has CDR1 MDHEN and CDR2 SYDVKM. Trimming took 4 bases from V and 4 from J; bases not matched to a gene: 9. The CDR3 reads CASSSPFLAGGYEQYF. As DNA, the CDR3 is TGTGCCAGCAGTTCCCCTTTCCTAGCGGGGGGTTACGAGCAGTACTTC.

Comments on this clonotype: Because the CDR3 is missing its conserved closing phenylalanine or tryptophan, this is likely a read error. Because the CDR3's place on the DNA is in doubt, the DNA is left out and the CDR3 is given as listed by TCRdb. CDR3 loop: CASSYPDGTRDQYFGP. The chain joins TRBV7-9 to TRBJ2-3; whether TRBD2, the table's D call, matches the DNA was not checked. Termini included, the CDR3 measures 16 amino acids. Germline CDR1 SEHNR, CDR2 FQNEAQ (reference sequence).

The chain employs TRBV12-3 or TRBV12-4 and TRBJ2-4, with D uncertain. The J call is uncertain, as TRBJ1-2 better fits the DNA end. The CDR3 has 14 amino acids. The CDR3 DNA is TGTGCCAGCAGGCTAAGCTCTACTAACTATGGCTACACCTTC. Translating it yields CASRLSSTNYGYTF.

The chain recombines TRBV10-3 with TRBJ2-3, with D unresolved. V shed 10 bases and J shed 2 bases, with 19 bases lying between them. Germline assignment: CDR1 ENHRY and CDR2 SYGVKD. CDR3 length equals 15 residues. CDR3 in DNA: TGTGCCACCCGAGGAGCGAGTACCACCACAGATACGCAGTATTTT. Its protein product is CATRGASTTTDTQYF.

This clonotype appeared once. For the CDR3, the DNA is TGTGCCAGCAGTTCACTAGCGGGACAATCATACAATGAGCAGTTCTTC. It codes for CASSSLAGQSYNEQFF. The chain uses TRBV6-5 and TRBJ2-1, with 10 bases that match TRBD2. CDR1 and CDR2 (germline): MNHEY, SVGAGI. Trimming cost V 4 bases and J 4 bases; bases outside gene matches: 7. The CDR3 is made up of 16 amino acids.

This clonotype came up many times. The chain recombines TRBV11-3 with TRBJ2-7; D might be TRBD2 (7 bases). Between the trimmed V and J ends, which lost 5 bases and 2 bases, there was a span of 13 bases. Germline CDR1 and CDR2: SGHNT and YENEEA. The CDR3 loop spans 14 amino acids. CDR3 region: CASSPRGGAYEQYF. The CDR3 region has the DNA TGTGCCAGCAGCCCCCGAGGGGGGGCCTACGAGCAGTACTTC.